Listed here is a single TCR beta chain. The entry originates in a study of blood T cell repertoires in COVID-19. The CDR3 has 17 residues. Germline V lookup: CDR1 KGHDR, CDR2 SFDVKD. Trimming removed 4 bases from V and 7 bases from J, with 22 bases in between. What the recovered Cohort 3 donors had was two negative PCRs, clearance, or symptom resolution. Data came from immunoSEQ multiplex PCR; TCRdb stores just in-frame clones and leaves some out. The data hold about 440,000 clones, with 80% to 95% observed a single time. The J gene is TRBJ2-1, the V gene TRBV24-1; perhaps TRBD1 as D (6 bases). The source material was PBMCs or T cells enriched from blood (not recorded which). This clonotype was sampled from a young man who had recovered from COVID-19. The CDR3 nucleotides are TGTGCCACCAGTGACCCTGAACCGACAGGCCCCACGAATGAGCAGTTCTTC. This gives the protein CATSDPEPTGPTNEQFF.